This T cell receptor (beta chain) is drawn from a study of blood T cell repertoires in COVID-19. Study summary: Researchers got acute and convalescent COVID-19 samples from the United States, Italy and Spain. The cDNA or gDNA used as material had been derived from T cells, B-cell-depleted T cells, or PBMCs.

Per the original methods: For nucleated cells, counts were estimated from reference gene primer amplification. TCRdb's table, derived via immunoSEQ multiplex PCR, lists solely in-frame clones and lacks some. The D gene and trimming were derived from the DNA, and the V and J assignments and clone size from that table. The sample includes approximately 250,000 clones, roughly 85% of them seen just once. Seattle patient enrollment occurred during active infection, with longitudinal follow-up thereafter. CDR3 length: 15 residues. Germline loops: CDR1 MGHRA, CDR2 YSYEKL. Trimming removed 6 bases at V and 4 bases at J, with 16 bases between.

Sequenced input: peripheral blood. The gene calls are TRBV4-1 and TRBJ1-3, with D maybe TRBD1 (6 bases). The clonotype originates from a man over 45 with COVID-19, enrolled during active disease. The CDR3 loop is CASSRSGTPGNTIYF. As DNA, the CDR3 is TGCGCCAGCAGTCGGTCCGGGACACCCGGAAACACCATATATTTT.